The clone carrying this T cell receptor (beta chain) was seen only once. This sample was taken from a study of blood T cell repertoires in COVID-19. Study-level information: The United States, Italy and Spain supplied acute and convalescent COVID-19 samples. Sample material is recorded as cDNA or gDNA derived from T cells, B-cell-depleted T cells, or PBMCs.

The study recruited people aged about 18 to 89 years across roughly 25 US areas. Either two negative PCRs, clearance, or symptom resolution qualified Cohort 3 donors as recovered. The protocol was immunoSEQ multiplex PCR, while the TCRdb copy is restricted to in-frame clones and leaves out a portion. The sample lists over 300,000 clones, approximately 85% occurring once. From germline, CDR1 is SQVTM and CDR2 ANQGSEA. The CDR3 sequence is 11 residues long. The germline V and J ends were trimmed by 6 bases and 1 base, with 4 bases remaining between them. The sample comprised PBMCs or T cells enriched from blood (not recorded which). The chain has TRBV29-1 and TRBJ1-3; D remains ambiguous. The TCR sequence derives from a young man who had recovered from COVID-19. CDR3 in amino acids: CSVSSGNTIYF. Here the CDR3 DNA reads TGCAGCGTATCATCTGGAAACACCATATATTTT.